Listed below are T cell receptor beta chains from one sample, sequenced in a study of blood T cell repertoires in COVID-19. Data came from immunoSEQ multiplex PCR; TCRdb stores just in-frame clones and leaves some out. The sample consists of 250,000 to 350,000 clones, approximately 84% of them appearing once. Specimen: peripheral blood. The receptors originated from a human donor with COVID-19, enrolled during active disease. The donor label of this sample is uncertain. Both conserved end residues are part of each CDR3. D genes are given only for firm matches. Some rows have no size entry. The others give once, few or many, or a class for an expanded clone.

V: TRBV2; size: NA; D: TRBD1; J: TRBJ2-2; DNA: TGTGCCAGCAATCTAGAACAGGGGGCAGCGGGGGAGCTGTTTTTT; CDR3: CASNLEQGAAGELFF
V: TRBV19; size: NA; D: NA; J: TRBJ2-6; DNA: TGTGCCAGTAGTATTGTAGCGGGGGCCAACGTCCTGACTTTC; CDR3: CASSIVAGANVLTF
V: TRBV7-2; size: NA; D: NA; J: TRBJ2-2; DNA: TGTGCCAGCGGGCTAGCGAGCACCGGGGAGCTGTTTTTT; CDR3: CASGLASTGELFF
V: TRBV6-2/TRBV6-3; size: NA; D: NA; J: TRBJ2-1; DNA: TGTGCCAGCAGTTATTCTCAGTACAATGAGCAGTTCTTC; CDR3: CASSYSQYNEQFF
V: TRBV19; size: NA; D: TRBD2; J: TRBJ2-3; DNA: TGTGCCAGTATGGGGGGGTCTACGCAGTATTTT; CDR3: CASMGGSTQYF
V: TRBV5-5; size: once; D: TRBD2; J: TRBJ2-1; DNA: TGTGCCAGCAGCTTAGGACTAGCGGACAATGAGCAGTTCTTC; CDR3: CASSLGLADNEQFF
V: TRBV28; size: NA; D: TRBD1; J: TRBJ2-7; DNA: TGTGCCAGCAGTTCGGAAGGGACAGTCGCCGAGCAGTACTTC; CDR3: CASSSEGTVAEQYF
V: TRBV29-1; size: few; D: TRBD2; J: TRBJ2-1; DNA: TGCAGCGTAAATAGCGGGAGCGTTCTGGGGAATGAGCAGTTCTTC; CDR3: CSVNSGSVLGNEQFF
V: TRBV4-1; size: NA; D: NA; J: TRBJ1-4; DNA: TGCGCCAGCAGCCACTTCCGAGGACTGTTTTTT; CDR3: CASSHFRGLFF
V: TRBV28; size: once; D: NA; J: TRBJ1-2; DNA: TGTGCCAGCACTAAGACAGGCAACAATTATGGCTACACCTTC; CDR3: CASTKTGNNYGYTF
V: TRBV6-5; size: NA; D: NA; J: TRBJ1-5; DNA: TGTGCCAGCAGTTACTCGAGAAACCAGCCCCAGCATTTT; CDR3: CASSYSRNQPQHF
V: TRBV14; size: NA; D: NA; J: TRBJ1-4; DNA: TGTGCCAGCAGCCAAGCACGAGGGCCTAATGAAAAACTGTTTTTT; CDR3: CASSQARGPNEKLFF
V: TRBV5-1; size: NA; D: TRBD1; J: TRBJ1-1; DNA: TGCGCCAGCAGCTTGGGCCAGGGGGCGCGCAGCACTGAAGCTTTCTTT; CDR3: CASSLGQGARSTEAFF
V: TRBV5-4; size: NA; D: NA; J: TRBJ2-7; DNA: TGTGCCAGCAGCTCCCCAGGGGATGGTTACGAGCAGTACTTC; CDR3: CASSSPGDGYEQYF
V: TRBV28; size: NA; D: NA; J: TRBJ1-5; DNA: TGTGCCAGCAGGAGGGGGTATAGCAATCAGCCCCAGCATTTT; CDR3: CASRRGYSNQPQHF
V: TRBV30; size: NA; D: NA; J: TRBJ1-5; DNA: TGTGCCTGGAGTGGGGGGGGTAGTCATCAGCCCCAGCATTTT; CDR3: CAWSGGGSHQPQHF
V: TRBV27; size: NA; D: TRBD2; J: TRBJ2-3; DNA: TGTGCCAGCAGTTTGGGGCTAGCGGGAGGCTCTAGCACAGATACGCAGTATTTT; CDR3: CASSLGLAGGSSTDTQYF
V: TRBV5-1; size: NA; D: TRBD1; J: TRBJ1-1; DNA: TGCGCCAGCAGCTTAGGGACAGGGACCGCTGAAGCTTTCTTT; CDR3: CASSLGTGTAEAFF
V: TRBV7-2; size: NA; D: NA; J: TRBJ2-5; DNA: TGTGCCAGCAGCCCGAACTCGGAGACCCAGTACTTC; CDR3: CASSPNSETQYF
V: TRBV6-5; size: NA; D: NA; J: TRBJ1-3; DNA: TGTGCCAGCAGTTACTCAGCGGCTACTGGAAACACCATATATTTT; CDR3: CASSYSAATGNTIYF
V: TRBV28; size: NA; D: TRBD2; J: TRBJ2-5; DNA: TGTGCCAGTTTAGCGGGAGGGAGAGAGACCCAGTACTTC; CDR3: CASLAGGRETQYF
V: TRBV19; size: NA; D: NA; J: TRBJ1-6; DNA: TGTGCCAGTAGTATTTCCCGGGGTGATTCACCCCTCCACTTT; CDR3: CASSISRGDSPLHF
V: TRBV7-9; size: NA; D: TRBD2; J: TRBJ2-3; DNA: TGTGCCAGTGAGCGGGAGGGCCGTAGCACAGATACGCAGTATTTT; CDR3: CASEREGRSTDTQYF
V: TRBV29-1; size: NA; D: NA; J: TRBJ2-5; DNA: TGCAGCGTTGTTACTCAGGGGGCGCGGGGGGAGACCCAGTACTTC; CDR3: CSVVTQGARGETQYF
V: TRBV27; size: NA; D: NA; J: TRBJ2-7; DNA: TGTGCCAGCAGTTTATCGTTGGCGGGACGATCCTACGAGCAGTACTTC; CDR3: CASSLSLAGRSYEQYF
V: TRBV9; size: NA; D: TRBD1; J: TRBJ2-1; DNA: TGTGCCAGCAGCGTAGCGGGACAGGAATACAATGAGCAGTTCTTC; CDR3: CASSVAGQEYNEQFF